This record covers a single T cell receptor beta chain. The data were taken from a study of blood T cell repertoires in COVID-19. Study at large: Acute-phase and convalescent COVID-19 samples originated in the United States, Italy and Spain.

In the authors' methods: By means of reference gene primer amplification, nucleated cell counts were estimated. Repertoires were generated with immunoSEQ multiplex PCR, while TCRdb's copy carries only in-frame clones and drops some. Clonal size and the V and J genes are those of that table, whereas D and trimming came from the DNA. Here the sample spans about 34,000 clones, 78% being singletons. The CDR3 length is 15 residues. The germline CDR1 and CDR2 sequences are LGHDT and YNNKEL (reference sequence). Trimming removed 4 bases from V and 9 bases from J; junction bases left unmatched: 9. This clonotype originated in a woman in her sixties with acute or convalescent COVID-19. Source material: peripheral blood. This chain connects TRBV3-1 (or the pseudogene TRBV3-2) to TRBJ2-1, with TRBD2 matching over 10 bases. This CDR3 reads CASSPRAGGLTEQFF. The CDR3 nucleotides read TGTGCCAGCAGCCCCCGAGCGGGGGGGTTGACTGAGCAGTTCTTC.